Presented here are 19 T cell receptor beta chains from one specimen sequenced in a study of beta chain features in type 1 diabetes. Study outcomes and limitations: Patients with Type 1 diabetes showed moderately but significantly shorter TCRB CDR3s in all four CD4+ subsets.

The isolated RNA, all of it, was reverse transcribed, so expressed TCRB transcripts were what got sequenced. Measured with immunoSEQ multiplex PCR; TCRdb has only the in-frame clones, and not every one. The table includes roughly 230,000 clones, approximately 10% detected once. Antigens for these TCRs are unknown. Sequencing input: naive CD4+ T cells from blood. These receptors were taken from a man aged 25 to 45 with type 1 diabetes.

This clone was counted between two and nine times. V and J are TRBV11-2 and TRBJ2-6, with TRBD2 matching over 7 bases. V lost 4 bases and J lost 0; bases outside the gene matches: 9. The CDR3 covers 18 residues. CDR1 and CDR2 from the germline V gene are SGHAT and FQNNGV. The CDR3 sequence is CASSSFRGGTSGANVLTF. CDR3 bases: TGTGCCAGCAGCTCCTTTCGCGGGGGAACCTCTGGGGCCAACGTCCTGACTTTC.

This clone was detected a few times. The chain is built from TRBV2 and TRBJ2-7, with D possibly TRBD1 on 5 matching bases. Per germline, CDR1 SNHLY and CDR2 FYNNEI. There are 13 residues in the CDR3. V lost 4 bases to trimming and J lost 5 bases, with 12 bases between them. CDR3 sequence reads: CASSVEQAHEQYF. CDR3 bases: TGTGCCAGCAGTGTGGAACAGGCCCACGAGCAGTACTTC.

V and J are TRBV10-3 and TRBJ2-7, with 7 bases that match TRBD1. The CDR3 contains 13 residues. The germline V gene encodes CDR1 ENHRY and CDR2 SYGVKD. Losses at the gene ends were 4 bases for V and 3 bases for J; bases not matched to a gene: 3. For the CDR3, the DNA is TGTGCCATCAGTGCGGACAGGATCTACGAGCAGTACTTC. It is translated as CAISADRIYEQYF.

The J gene is TRBJ1-4, the V gene TRBV9, with D hard to call. Germline CDR1 is SGDLS and CDR2 is YYNGEE. The CDR3 covers 16 residues. With 0 bases removed from V and 0 bases from J, the gap between germline ends came to 9 bases. The CDR3 DNA reads TGTGCCAGCAGCGTAGCCTCGGGAGCAACTAATGAAAAACTGTTTTTT. This translates into CASSVASGATNEKLFF.

This clone has a handful of counts. This chain uses TRBV28 with TRBJ2-3, with no clear D. This CDR3 has 14 residues. Germline lookup yields CDR1 MDHEN and CDR2 SYDVKM. Trimming shortened V by 9 bases and J by 3 bases, and 16 bases separated the two germline ends. The CDR3 DNA is TGTGCCAGTCGCCAAACCCGGCGGACAGATACGCAGTATTTT. Translating gives CASRQTRRTDTQYF.

The chain links TRBV7-9 to TRBJ1-5; no definite D call. Trimming cost V 5 bases and J 2 bases, with 10 bases left between them. Germline loops: CDR1 SEHNR, CDR2 FQNEAQ (reference sequence). The CDR3 contains 14 residues. CDR3 sequence reads: CASSTGEGNQPQHF. CDR3 coding DNA: TGTGCCAGCAGCACTGGTGAGGGCAATCAGCCCCAGCATTTT.

The chain employs TRBV15 and TRBJ2-7; 7 positions match TRBD2. V was pared by 3 bases and J by 3 bases, with 8 bases of the junction left unmatched. Germline assignment: CDR1 LNHNV and CDR2 YYDKDF (reference sequence). The CDR3 runs to 15 residues. The CDR3 bases are TGTGCCACCAGCAGTGGTAGGACTAGTAGCTACGAGCAGTACTTC. It translates to CATSSGRTSSYEQYF. The complete variable domain, with remaining parts taken from reference TRBV15 and TRBJ2-7, reads DAMVIQNPRYQVTQFGKPVTLSCSQTLNHNVMYWYQQKSSQAPKLLFHYYDKDFNNEADTPDNFQSRRPNTSFCFLDIRSPGLGDTAMYLCATSSGRTSSYEQYFGPGTRLTVT.

This clone was found a few times. J is TRBJ2-5 and V is TRBV7-8, with no clear D. Trimming pared 2 bases from V and 13 bases from J, leaving 11 bases between. Germline V gene lookup returns CDR1 SGHVS and CDR2 FQNEAQ. This CDR3 has 11 residues. CDR3 sequence (DNA): TGTGCCAGCAGCTTATCTAGTGGTTTGTACTTC. It specifies CASSLSSGLYF.

This clone has just a few counts. The chain has TRBV7-9 and TRBJ2-1, with 7 bases that match TRBD1. The trim removed 5 bases at V and 2 bases at J, leaving 6 bases unmatched. CDR1 is SEHNR and CDR2 is FQNEAQ in the germline V gene (reference sequence). The CDR3 spans 15 residues. CDR3 amino acids: CASSKQGNAYNEQFF. CDR3 nucleotides: TGTGCCAGCAGCAAACAGGGGAACGCCTACAATGAGCAGTTCTTC. Using reference TRBV7-9 and TRBJ2-1 for the parts outside the CDR3, the full variable domain is DTGVSQNPRHKITKRGQNVTFRCDPISEHNRLYWYRQTLGQGPEFLTYFQNEAQLEKSRLLSDRFSAERPKGSFSTLEIQRTEQGDSAMYLCASSKQGNAYNEQFFGPGTRLTVL.

V gene TRBV2 combines with J gene TRBJ1-5; D is perhaps TRBD1 (6 bases). Germline lookup yields CDR1 SNHLY and CDR2 FYNNEI. CDR3 length: 12 amino acids. V lost 7 bases and J 3 bases, leaving 7 bases between the germline ends. CDR3 amino acids: CASNRDNQPQHF. For the CDR3, the DNA is TGTGCCAGCAACAGGGACAATCAGCCCCAGCATTTT.

This clone turned up a few times. This chain links TRBV6-5 with TRBJ2-1, with 7 positions matching TRBD1. Per germline, CDR1 MNHEY and CDR2 SVGAGI. Unmatched junction bases numbered 8, after V lost 0 bases and J lost 9 bases. The CDR3 spans 15 residues. The CDR3 sequence: CASSYSWDSVGEQFF. The CDR3 DNA reads as TGTGCCAGCAGTTACTCGTGGGACAGTGTGGGTGAGCAGTTCTTC.

This clone was detected only a few times. The chain couples TRBV18 to TRBJ2-6, with D perhaps matching TRBD1 (5 bases). The germline CDR1 and CDR2 sequences are KGHSH and LQKENI. This CDR3 is 16 amino acids long. V lost 4 bases and J lost 0, with 10 bases in between. The CDR3 sequence is CASSLSGYSGANVLTF. DNA of the CDR3: TGTGCCAGCTCACTATCAGGGTACTCTGGGGCCAACGTCCTGACTTTC.

This clone has just a few counts. The V call is TRBV5-1, the J call TRBJ1-6, with 8 bases matching TRBD1. Per the germline V gene, CDR1 is SGHRS and CDR2 is YFSETQ. After removal of 0 bases from V and 7 bases from J, the junction contained 6 bases not matched to a gene. The CDR3 runs 16 residues. The CDR3 bases are TGCGCCAGCAGCTTGGTATCTGGGACAGGCAATTCACCCCTCCACTTT. This sequence encodes CASSLVSGTGNSPLHF.

This clone occurred a few times. For the CDR3, the DNA is TGTGCCAGCAGCTTAGGACTAGGGAACTACAATGAGCAGTTCTTC. It codes for CASSLGLGNYNEQFF. The rearrangement uses TRBV5-4 and TRBJ2-1, with 7 nucleotides matching TRBD2. V shed 2 bases and J 3 bases; nucleotides not matched to a gene: 5. The CDR3 is 15 residues long. CDR1 SGHNT and CDR2 YYREEE come from the germline V gene (reference sequence).

This clone has just a few counts. V is TRBV9 and J is TRBJ1-5; the D gene is possibly TRBD1 (5 bases). This CDR3 region has 13 residues. Germline assignment: CDR1 SGDLS and CDR2 YYNGEE. Trimming removed 4 bases from V and 4 bases from J, with 9 bases in between. CDR3 amino acids: CASSLGENQPQHF. The CDR3 DNA reads TGTGCCAGCAGCCTAGGGGAGAATCAGCCCCAGCATTTT.

This clone was recorded a few times. The chain couples TRBV2 to TRBJ1-2, with TRBD1 matching 9 bases. Losses at the gene ends were 8 bases for V and 7 bases for J; bases not matched to a gene: 5. There are 12 residues in the CDR3. CDR1 SNHLY and CDR2 FYNNEI come from the germline V gene. CDR3 in amino acids: CASGLGQGGYTF. CDR3 nucleotides: TGTGCCAGCGGGTTGGGACAGGGTGGCTACACCTTC.

This clone was detected only a few times. This chain links TRBV7-9 with TRBJ1-1, with D possibly matching TRBD1 (6 bases). This CDR3 spans 16 amino acids. The germline V gene has CDR1 SEHNR and CDR2 FQNEAQ (reference sequence). Deletions cut 4 bases from V and 1 base from J, with 16 bases between. CDR3 region: CASSSWVGQSNTEAFF. For the CDR3, the DNA is TGTGCCAGCAGCTCCTGGGTTGGACAGTCGAACACTGAAGCTTTCTTT.

This clone has a handful of counts. The chain has TRBV28 and TRBJ2-5; TRBD1 matches at 7 bases. The V segment lost 5 bases and the J segment 2 bases; nucleotides outside the gene matches: 5. Per the germline V gene, CDR1 is MDHEN and CDR2 is SYDVKM. CDR3 length: 14 residues. CDR3 nucleotide sequence: TGTGCCAGCAGTCCAGGGACAGCACAAGAGACCCAGTACTTC. Encoded protein: CASSPGTAQETQYF.

The rearrangement joins TRBV2 to TRBJ2-3, with TRBD2 matching 10 bases. The J segment lost 0 bases and the V segment lost 4 bases, leaving 7 bases of the junction unmatched. CDR1 and CDR2 from the germline V gene are SNHLY and FYNNEI. This CDR3 has 17 amino acids. In DNA form, the CDR3 reads TGTGCCAGCAGTGCGCTAGCGGGGGCCTCTAGCACAGATACGCAGTATTTT. It codes for CASSALAGASSTDTQYF.